This TCR beta chain derives from a study of cytomegalovirus exposure and HLA in healthy donors. Everyone who donated was a healthy bone marrow donor. A note on this clone: Its target is not known.

Findings of the study overall: There were several of the most significant clusters that appeared linked to common viral pathogens in a later analysis. Several V segments, TRBV6-2 and TRBV6-3 among them, could not be told apart and were dropped.

V lost 0 bases and J lost 4; bases outside the gene matches: 3. This CDR3 spans 14 amino acids. CDR1 is SGHRS, CDR2 YFSETQ, per germline. Amplification used 60 Vbeta primers and 13 Jbeta primers. Clones were sequenced by immunoSEQ multiplex PCR, and TCRdb holds only the in-frame ones, with some missing. This sample's table has roughly 51,000 clones. The sequencing input was PBMCs. The TCR originated in a male donor in good health and CMV-seropositive. The gene calls are TRBV5-1 and TRBJ2-5, with 7 positions matching TRBD2. The CDR3 is CASSLAASGETQYF. CDR3 nucleotide sequence: TGCGCCAGCAGCTTGGCGGCTAGCGGAGAGACCCAGTACTTC.